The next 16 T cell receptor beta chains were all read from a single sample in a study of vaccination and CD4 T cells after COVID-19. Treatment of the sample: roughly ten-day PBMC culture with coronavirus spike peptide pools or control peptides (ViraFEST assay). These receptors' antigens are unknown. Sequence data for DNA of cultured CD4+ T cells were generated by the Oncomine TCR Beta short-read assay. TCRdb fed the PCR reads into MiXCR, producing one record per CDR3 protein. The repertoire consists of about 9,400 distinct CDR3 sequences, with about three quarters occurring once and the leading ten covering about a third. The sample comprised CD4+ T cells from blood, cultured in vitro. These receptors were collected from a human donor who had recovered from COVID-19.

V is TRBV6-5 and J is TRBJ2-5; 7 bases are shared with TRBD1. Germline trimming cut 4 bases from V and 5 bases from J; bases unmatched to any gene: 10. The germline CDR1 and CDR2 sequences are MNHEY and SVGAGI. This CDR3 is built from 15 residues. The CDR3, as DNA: TGTGCCAGCAGTTCTCAAGGACAGGTTAAGGAGACCCAGTACTTC. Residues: CASSSQGQVKETQYF.

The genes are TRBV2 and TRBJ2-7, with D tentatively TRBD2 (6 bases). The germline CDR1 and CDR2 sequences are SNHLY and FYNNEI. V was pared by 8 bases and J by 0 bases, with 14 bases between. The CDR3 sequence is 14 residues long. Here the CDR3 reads CASVEGHISYEQYF. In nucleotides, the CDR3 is TGTGCCAGCGTGGAGGGCCACATCTCCTACGAGCAGTACTTC.

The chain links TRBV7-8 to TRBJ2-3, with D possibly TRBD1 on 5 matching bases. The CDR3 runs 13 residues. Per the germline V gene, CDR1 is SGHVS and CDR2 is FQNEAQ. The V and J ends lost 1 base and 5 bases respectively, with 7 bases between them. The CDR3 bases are TGTGCCAGCAGCTTAGTCAGGGAAGATACGCAGTATTTT. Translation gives CASSLVREDTQYF.

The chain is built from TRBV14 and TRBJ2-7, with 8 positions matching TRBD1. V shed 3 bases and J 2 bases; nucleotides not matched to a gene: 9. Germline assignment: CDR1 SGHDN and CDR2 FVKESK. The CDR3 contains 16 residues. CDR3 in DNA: TGTGCCAGCAGCCACTCCGGGACAGGAAAAACCTACGAGCAGTACTTC. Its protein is CASSHSGTGKTYEQYF.

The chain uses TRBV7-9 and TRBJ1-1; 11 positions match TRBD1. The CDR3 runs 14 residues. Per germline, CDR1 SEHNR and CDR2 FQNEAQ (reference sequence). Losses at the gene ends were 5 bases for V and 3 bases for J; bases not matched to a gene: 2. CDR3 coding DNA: TGTGCCAGCAGCGGGGGACAGGGGGACACTGAAGCTTTCTTT. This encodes CASSGGQGDTEAFF.

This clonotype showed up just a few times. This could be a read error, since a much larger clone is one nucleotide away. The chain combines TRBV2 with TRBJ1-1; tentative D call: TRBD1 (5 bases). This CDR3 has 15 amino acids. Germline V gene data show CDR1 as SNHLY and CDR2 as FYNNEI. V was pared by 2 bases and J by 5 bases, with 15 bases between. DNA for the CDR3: TGTGCCAGCAGTGAATCCCGGGGGGGGAGGACTGAAGCTTTCTTT. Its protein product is CASSESRGGRTEAFF.

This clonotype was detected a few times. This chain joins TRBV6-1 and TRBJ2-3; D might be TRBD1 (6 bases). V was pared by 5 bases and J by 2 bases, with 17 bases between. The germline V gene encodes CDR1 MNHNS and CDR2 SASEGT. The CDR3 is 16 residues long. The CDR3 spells CASSNEQGTPTDTQYF. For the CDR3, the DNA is TGTGCCAGCAGTAATGAACAGGGAACCCCCACAGATACGCAGTATTTT.

This CDR3 is CASSLRQAYNEQFF. The CDR3 coding sequence is TGTGCCAGCAGTCTTAGGCAGGCTTACAATGAGCAGTTCTTC. This chain links TRBV27 with TRBJ2-1; D remains ambiguous. Per germline, CDR1 MNHEY and CDR2 SMNVEV (reference sequence). This CDR3 spans 14 amino acids. Trimming stripped 5 bases from V and 4 bases from J, with 12 bases between.

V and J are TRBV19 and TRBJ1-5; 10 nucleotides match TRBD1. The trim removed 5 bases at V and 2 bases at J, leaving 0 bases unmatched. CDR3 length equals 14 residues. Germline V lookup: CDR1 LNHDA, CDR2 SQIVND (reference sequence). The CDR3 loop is CASSGTGGNQPQHF. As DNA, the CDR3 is TGTGCCAGTAGTGGGACAGGGGGCAATCAGCCCCAGCATTTT.

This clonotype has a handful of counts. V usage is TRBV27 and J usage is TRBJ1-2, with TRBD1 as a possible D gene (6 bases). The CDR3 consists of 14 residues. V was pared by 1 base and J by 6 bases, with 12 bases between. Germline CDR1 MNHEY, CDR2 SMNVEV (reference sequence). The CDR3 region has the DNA TGTGCCAGCAGTTTATTCGGACAGTCCCATGGCTACACCTTC. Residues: CASSLFGQSHGYTF.

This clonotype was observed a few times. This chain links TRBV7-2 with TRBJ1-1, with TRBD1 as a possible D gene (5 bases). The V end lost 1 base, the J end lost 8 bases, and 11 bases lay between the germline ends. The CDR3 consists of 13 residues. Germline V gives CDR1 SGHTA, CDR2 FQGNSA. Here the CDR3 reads CASSLDGAGEAFF. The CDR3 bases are TGTGCCAGCAGCTTAGATGGCGCAGGGGAAGCTTTCTTT.

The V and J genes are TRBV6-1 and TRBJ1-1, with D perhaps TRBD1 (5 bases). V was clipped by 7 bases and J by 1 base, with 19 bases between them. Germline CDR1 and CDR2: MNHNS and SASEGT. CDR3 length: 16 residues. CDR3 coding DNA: TGTGCCAGCACTCCGGTATTCGGGACGGAGAACACTGAAGCTTTCTTT. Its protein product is CASTPVFGTENTEAFF.

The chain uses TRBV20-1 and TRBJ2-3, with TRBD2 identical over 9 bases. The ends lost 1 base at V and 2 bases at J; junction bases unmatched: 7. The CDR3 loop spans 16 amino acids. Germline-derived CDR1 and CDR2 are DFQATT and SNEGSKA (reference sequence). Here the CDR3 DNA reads TGCAGTGCTAGAGCCGGGACTAGCTTCCCCACAGATACGCAGTATTTT. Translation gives CSARAGTSFPTDTQYF.

CDR3 DNA sequence: TGTGCCAGCAGTTTATACCAGGGGGTAGGGGCCACTGAAGCTTTCTTT. Its translation is CASSLYQGVGATEAFF. The chain couples TRBV28 to TRBJ1-1, with TRBD1 matching 7 bases. This CDR3 comprises 16 residues. Germline CDR1 and CDR2: MDHEN and SYDVKM. V lost 1 base, J lost 4 bases, and 9 bases stayed unmatched.

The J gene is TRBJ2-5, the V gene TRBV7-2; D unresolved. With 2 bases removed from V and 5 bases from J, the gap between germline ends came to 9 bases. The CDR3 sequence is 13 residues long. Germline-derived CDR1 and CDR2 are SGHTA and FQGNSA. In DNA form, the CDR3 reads TGTGCCAGCAGCTTAAGAGGAACCGAGACCCAGTACTTC. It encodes CASSLRGTETQYF. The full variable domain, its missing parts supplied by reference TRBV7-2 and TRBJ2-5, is GAGVSQSPSNKVTEKGKDVELRCDPISGHTALYWYRQSLGQGLEFLIYFQGNSAPDKSGLPSDRFSAERTGGSVSTLTIQRTQQEDSAVYLCASSLRGTETQYFGPGTRLLVL.

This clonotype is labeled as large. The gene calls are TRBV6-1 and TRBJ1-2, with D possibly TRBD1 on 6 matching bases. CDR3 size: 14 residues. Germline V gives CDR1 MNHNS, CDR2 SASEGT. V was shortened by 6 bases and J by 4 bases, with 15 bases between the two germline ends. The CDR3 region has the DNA TGTGCCAGCAGACCTCGGACAGTCGTCTATGGCTACACCTTC. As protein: CASRPRTVVYGYTF.